This TCR beta chain was captured in a study of Tregs in tolerant kidney transplant recipients. General observations from the study: Tolerant patients' donor-specific Tregs expanded beyond overall Tregs, suggesting antigen-driven growth. For some patients, primers changed over time, blocking nucleotide-level comparison.

CD4+CD25+CD127- Tregs, CD4+CD25- non-Tregs, CD4 and CD8 cells were sorted. Regulatory T cells were sorted from thawed PBMCs rested overnight at 37°C with around 220 IU/ml IL-2. Details on this clone: Its specificity is not known.

The CDR3 is 12 residues long. CDR1 is GTSNPN and CDR2 is SVGIG in the germline V gene (reference sequence). V shed 6 bases and J 4 bases; nucleotides not matched to a gene: 6. Assay: immunoSEQ multiplex PCR; the TCRdb copy retains only in-frame clones and omits some. Of approximately 75,000 clones in the sample, around 93% were seen once. The sample here was Tregs from blood, taken before the transplant. The receptor's source is a human donor who received a combined kidney and bone marrow transplant. The V call is TRBV30, the J call TRBJ2-7; 7 positions agree with TRBD1. The CDR3 spells CACLDRAYEQYF. CDR3 in DNA: TGTGCCTGCCTCGACAGGGCTTACGAGCAGTACTTC.